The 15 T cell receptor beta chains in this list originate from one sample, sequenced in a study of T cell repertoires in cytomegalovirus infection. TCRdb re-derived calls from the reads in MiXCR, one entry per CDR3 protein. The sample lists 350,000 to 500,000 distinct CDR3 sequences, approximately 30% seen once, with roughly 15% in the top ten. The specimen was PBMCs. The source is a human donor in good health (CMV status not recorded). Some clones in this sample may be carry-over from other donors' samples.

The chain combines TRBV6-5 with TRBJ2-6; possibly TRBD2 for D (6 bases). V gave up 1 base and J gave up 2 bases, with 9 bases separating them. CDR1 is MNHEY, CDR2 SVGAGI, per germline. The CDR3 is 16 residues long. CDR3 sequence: CASSYWAGTGANVLTF. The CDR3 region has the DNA TGTGCCAGCAGTTACTGGGCGGGGACTGGGGCCAACGTCCTGACTTTC.

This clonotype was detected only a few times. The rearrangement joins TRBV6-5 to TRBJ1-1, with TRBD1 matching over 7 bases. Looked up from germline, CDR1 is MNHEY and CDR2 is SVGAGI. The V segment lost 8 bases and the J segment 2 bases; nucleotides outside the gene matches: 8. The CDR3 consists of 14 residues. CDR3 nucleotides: TGTGCCAGCTCCTCCCAGGGGGTTAACACTGAAGCTTTCTTT. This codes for CASSSQGVNTEAFF.

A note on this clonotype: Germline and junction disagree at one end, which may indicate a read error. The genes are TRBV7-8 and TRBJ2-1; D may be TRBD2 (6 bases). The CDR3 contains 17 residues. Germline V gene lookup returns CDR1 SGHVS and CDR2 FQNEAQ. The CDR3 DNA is TGTGCCAGAAGCTTTCTACCTGCGTGGGAGGTCTACAATGAGCAGTTCTTC. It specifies CARSFLPAWEVYNEQFF.

In DNA form, the CDR3 reads TGTGCCAGCAGCTCGCGGACTGGCGAACTTGGAAACACCATATATTTT. Translated: CASSSRTGELGNTIYF. The chain recombines TRBV11-2 with TRBJ1-3, with unresolved D. This CDR3 comprises 16 residues. V was trimmed by 4 bases and J by 3 bases, leaving 16 bases between them. Germline lookup yields CDR1 SGHAT and CDR2 FQNNGV.

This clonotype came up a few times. The CDR3 protein is CASSIMTSGDPGPIYEQYF. CDR3 bases: TGTGCCAGTAGTATCATGACTAGCGGGGACCCCGGGCCGATCTACGAGCAGTACTTC. The chain has TRBV19 and TRBJ2-7; 11 nucleotides line up with TRBD2. The germline V gene has CDR1 LNHDA and CDR2 SQIVND (reference sequence). The CDR3 runs to 19 residues. V dropped 3 bases and J dropped 3; count of bases not matched to a gene: 16.

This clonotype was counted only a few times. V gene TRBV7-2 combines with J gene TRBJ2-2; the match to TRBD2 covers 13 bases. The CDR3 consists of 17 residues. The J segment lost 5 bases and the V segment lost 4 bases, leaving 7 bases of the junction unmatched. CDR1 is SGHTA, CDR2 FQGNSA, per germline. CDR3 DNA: TGTGCCAGCAGCTCCGTACCGGGACTAGCGGGGACCGGGGAGCTGTTTTTT. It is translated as CASSSVPGLAGTGELFF.

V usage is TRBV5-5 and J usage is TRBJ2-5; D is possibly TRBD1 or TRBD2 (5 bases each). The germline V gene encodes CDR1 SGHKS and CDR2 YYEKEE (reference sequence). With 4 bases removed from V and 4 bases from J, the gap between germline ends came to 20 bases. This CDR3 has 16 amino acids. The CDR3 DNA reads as TGTGCCAGCAGCGGCCGGGACCCGGGGATCGGAGAGACCCAGTACTTC. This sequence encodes CASSGRDPGIGETQYF.

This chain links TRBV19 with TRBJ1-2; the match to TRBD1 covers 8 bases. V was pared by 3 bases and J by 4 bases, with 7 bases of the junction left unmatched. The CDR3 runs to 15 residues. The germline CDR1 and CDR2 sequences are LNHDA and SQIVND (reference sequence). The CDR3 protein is CASSMLGQETYGYTF. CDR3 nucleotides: TGTGCCAGTAGTATGTTGGGACAGGAGACCTATGGCTACACCTTC.

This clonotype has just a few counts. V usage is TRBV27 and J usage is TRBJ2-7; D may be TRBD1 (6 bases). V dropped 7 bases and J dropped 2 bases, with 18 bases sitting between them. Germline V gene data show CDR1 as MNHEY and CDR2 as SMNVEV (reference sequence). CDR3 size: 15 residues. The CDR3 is CASMVGRRGTYEQYF. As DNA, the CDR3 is TGTGCCAGCATGGTGGGACGCAGGGGAACCTACGAGCAGTACTTC.

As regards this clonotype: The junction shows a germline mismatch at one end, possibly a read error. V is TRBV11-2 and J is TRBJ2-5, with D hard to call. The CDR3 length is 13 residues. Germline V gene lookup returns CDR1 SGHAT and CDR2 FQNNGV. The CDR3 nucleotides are TGTGCCAGCAGCTTAGATCGAACGAGCCGGTGTGCTTTC. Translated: CASSLDRTSRCAF.

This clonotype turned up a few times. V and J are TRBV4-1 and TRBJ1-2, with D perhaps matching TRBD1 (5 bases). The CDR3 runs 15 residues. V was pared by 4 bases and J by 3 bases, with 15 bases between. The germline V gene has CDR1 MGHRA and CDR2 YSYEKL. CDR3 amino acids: CASSPVQGSDYGYTF. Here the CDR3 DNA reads TGCGCCAGCAGCCCGGTCCAGGGTTCGGACTATGGCTACACCTTC.

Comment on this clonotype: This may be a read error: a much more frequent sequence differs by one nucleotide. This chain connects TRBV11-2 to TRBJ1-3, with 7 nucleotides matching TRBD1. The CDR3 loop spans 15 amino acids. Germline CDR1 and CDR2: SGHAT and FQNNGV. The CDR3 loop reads CDSSFRDRSGNTIYF. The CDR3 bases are TGTGACAGCAGCTTCCGGGACAGATCTGGAAACACCATATATTTT. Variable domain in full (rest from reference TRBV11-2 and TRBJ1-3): EAGVAQSPRYKIIEKRQSVAFWCNPISGHATLYWYQQILGQGPKLLIQFQNNGVVDDSQLPKDRFSAERLKGVDSTLKIQPAKLEDSAVYLCDSSFRDRSGNTIYFGEGSWLTVV.

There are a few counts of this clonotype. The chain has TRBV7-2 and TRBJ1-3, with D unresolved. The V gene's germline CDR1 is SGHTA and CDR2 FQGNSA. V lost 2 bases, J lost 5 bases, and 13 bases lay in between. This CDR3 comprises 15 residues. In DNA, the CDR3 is TGTGCCAGCAGCTTAATAGTACGGGCGCGAAACACCATATATTTT. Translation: CASSLIVRARNTIYF.

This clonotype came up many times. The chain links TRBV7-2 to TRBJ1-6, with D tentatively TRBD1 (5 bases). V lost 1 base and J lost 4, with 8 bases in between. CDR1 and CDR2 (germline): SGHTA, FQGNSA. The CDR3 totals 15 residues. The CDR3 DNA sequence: TGTGCCAGCAGCTTAGTTGGGGCGTATAATTCACCCCTCCACTTT. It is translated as CASSLVGAYNSPLHF.

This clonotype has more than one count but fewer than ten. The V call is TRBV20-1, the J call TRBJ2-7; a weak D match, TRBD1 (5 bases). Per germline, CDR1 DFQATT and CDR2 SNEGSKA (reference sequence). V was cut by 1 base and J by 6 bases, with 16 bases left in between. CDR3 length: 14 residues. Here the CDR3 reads CSARAPPRQGEQYF. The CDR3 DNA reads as TGCAGTGCTAGAGCCCCCCCTCGGCAGGGCGAGCAGTACTTC.